Below, 25 T cell receptor beta chains from the same sample are listed, as sequenced in a study of metastatic and nonmetastatic thyroid tumors. Nobody among the patients had been given any treatment before thyroid surgery. TCRdb reprocessed the PCR reads using MiXCR. Of under 15,000 clones in the sample, 12% were seen once. Sequencing used blood. The receptors originated from a female donor with papillary thyroid cancer or a benign thyroid nodule (not recorded which). Some clones in this sample may be carry-over from other donors' samples.

This clone was detected many times. The chain employs TRBV7-8 and TRBJ2-7; D perhaps matches TRBD2 (5 bases). The CDR3 runs to 17 residues. With 2 bases removed from V and 4 bases from J, the gap between germline ends came to 21 bases. CDR1 SGHVS and CDR2 FQNEAQ come from the germline V gene. The CDR3 is CASSLTVGLNTKYEQYF. The CDR3 bases are TGTGCCAGCAGCTTAACCGTCGGACTCAACACGAAATACGAGCAGTACTTC.

The chain recombines TRBV11-2 with TRBJ2-1, with TRBD2 matching 9 bases. This CDR3 contains 16 residues. With V trimmed by 5 bases and J by 2 bases, 7 bases remained unmatched. Germline-derived CDR1 and CDR2 are SGHAT and FQNNGV. CDR3 protein: CASSPLRLAAYNEQFF. CDR3 nucleotides: TGTGCCAGCAGCCCGCTGCGACTAGCGGCCTACAATGAGCAGTTCTTC.

Sample share makes this clone medium-sized. The chain has TRBV6-1 and TRBJ1-5; D call uncertain. The CDR3 has 16 amino acids. Germline values: CDR1 MNHNS, CDR2 SASEGT. Trimming took 7 bases from V and 2 from J, leaving 18 bases between them. CDR3 region: CASILSPGTGNQPQHF. The CDR3 DNA is TGTGCCAGCATTTTATCCCCGGGAACGGGCAATCAGCCCCAGCATTTT.

V and J are TRBV2 and TRBJ2-5; 8 bases align to TRBD1. Germline CDR1 reads SNHLY; CDR2 reads FYNNEI. The CDR3 spans 15 residues. V was pared by 1 base and J by 5 bases, with 6 bases of the junction left unmatched. This chain's CDR3 is CASSEGAGGGETQYF. DNA of the CDR3: TGTGCCAGCAGTGAAGGGGCAGGGGGCGGCGAGACCCAGTACTTC.

The table lists this clone with many counts. This chain connects TRBV20-1 to TRBJ2-3; 11 bases fit TRBD1. Germline V CDR1 and CDR2: DFQATT, SNEGSKA (reference sequence). Trimming removed 6 bases from V and 5 bases from J; junction bases left unmatched: 4. This CDR3 spans 13 amino acids. CDR3 amino acids: CSAGQGEIDTQYF. DNA of the CDR3: TGCAGTGCGGGACAGGGGGAAATAGATACGCAGTATTTT.

By share of the sample, this clone is medium-sized. Its ends do not fully match the called genes, so a read error is possible. This rearrangement joins TRBV12-3 or TRBV12-4 to TRBJ1-1, with 7 bases lining up with TRBD1. The CDR3 covers 14 residues. CDR3 sequence: CASSLGQENTEAFF. In DNA form, the CDR3 reads TGTGCCAGCAGCTTAGGACAGGAAAACACTGAAGCTTTCTTT.

Concerning this clone: Mismatch with germline at one junction end may stem from a read error. The chain has TRBV19 and TRBJ2-5; D may be TRBD2 (5 bases). The V gene's germline CDR1 is LNHDA and CDR2 SQIVND (reference sequence). CDR3 size: 15 residues. CDR3 amino acids: CASSPTTDREEAQYF. The DNA for the CDR3 is TGTGCCAGTAGTCCCACGACCGACCGGGAAGAGGCCCAGTACTTC. The whole variable domain, remainder taken from reference TRBV19 and TRBJ2-5, is DGGITQSPKYLFRKEGQNVTLSCEQNLNHDAMYWYRQDPGQGLRLIYYSQIVNDFQKGDIAEGYSVSREKKESFPLTVTSAQKNPTAFYLCASSPTTDREEAQYFGPGTRLLVL.

This clone was recorded at least ten times. The V gene is TRBV4-3, the J gene TRBJ1-4, with TRBD1 matching over 9 bases. Trimming took 5 bases from V and 8 from J; bases not matched to a gene: 6. CDR1 is LGHNA, CDR2 YSLEER, per germline. This CDR3 is built from 14 residues. CDR3 DNA: TGCGCCAGCAGCGTGGGACAGGGCGGCGAAAAACTGTTTTTT. Its protein is CASSVGQGGEKLFF.

This clone was seen at least ten times. The genes are TRBV20-1 and TRBJ1-3; no firm D call. The V end was cut by 1 base, the J end by 0 bases, with 10 bases between. Per the germline V gene, CDR1 is DFQATT and CDR2 is SNEGSKA (reference sequence). The CDR3 loop spans 15 amino acids. CDR3 region: CSARAPPSSGNTIYF. CDR3 DNA sequence: TGCAGTGCTAGAGCCCCACCGAGCTCTGGAAACACCATATATTTT.

At least ten counts were recorded for this clone. The V call is TRBV2, the J call TRBJ2-3; 8 positions agree with TRBD2. Germline trimming cut 6 bases from V and 2 bases from J; bases unmatched to any gene: 7. Germline V gene sequence: CDR1 SNHLY, CDR2 FYNNEI. The CDR3 length is 15 residues. The CDR3 bases are TGTGCCAGCAGAAGAAGCGGGAGTTTCACAGATACGCAGTATTTT. Translating gives CASRRSGSFTDTQYF.

The table lists this clone with a few counts. The chain couples TRBV27 to TRBJ2-7; perhaps TRBD1 as D (5 bases). Germline CDR1 reads MNHEY; CDR2 reads SMNVEV (reference sequence). Trimming shortened V by 8 bases and J by 4 bases, and 24 bases separated the two germline ends. The CDR3 sequence is 16 residues long. DNA for the CDR3: TGTGCCAGCGGCTCGCCTCCGGACATGGTGGCTTACGAGCAGTACTTC. Protein: CASGSPPDMVAYEQYF.

At least ten counts were recorded for this clone. This chain uses TRBV25-1 with TRBJ2-7; D is perhaps TRBD1 (5 bases). This CDR3 is built from 14 residues. CDR1 is MGHDK, CDR2 SYGVNS, per germline. Trimming shortened V by 5 bases and J by 0 bases, and 11 bases separated the two germline ends. CDR3 nucleotide sequence: TGTGCCAGCAGTTCGGACACCCGCTCCTACGAGCAGTACTTC. Its translation is CASSSDTRSYEQYF.

This clone came up many times. This chain links TRBV27 with TRBJ2-1, with D possibly matching TRBD1 (6 bases). This CDR3 spans 14 amino acids. The germline V gene encodes CDR1 MNHEY and CDR2 SMNVEV (reference sequence). With 2 bases removed from V and 5 bases from J, the gap between germline ends came to 10 bases. The CDR3 spells CASSLGTTHNEQFF. CDR3 DNA sequence: TGTGCCAGCAGTTTAGGGACAACCCACAATGAGCAGTTCTTC.

The sample holds many counts of this clone. The V and J genes are TRBV7-8 and TRBJ2-7; the match to TRBD1 covers 8 bases. The ends lost 1 base at V and 4 bases at J; junction bases unmatched: 9. Germline V CDR1 and CDR2: SGHVS, FQNEAQ. The CDR3 is 16 residues long. The CDR3 bases are TGTGCCAGCAGCTTAGGACAACTGGGACAGGTTTACGAGCAGTACTTC. This gives the protein CASSLGQLGQVYEQYF.

This clone was counted many times. This sequence joins TRBV2 and TRBJ1-4, with 10 bases aligning to TRBD1. CDR3 length equals 15 residues. V shed 7 bases, J shed 3 bases, and the junction held 5 bases outside the gene matches. Germline V gene lookup returns CDR1 SNHLY and CDR2 FYNNEI. Here the CDR3 DNA reads TGTGCCAGCAAAACTGGGACAGGGGCTAATGAAAAACTGTTTTTT. This sequence encodes CASKTGTGANEKLFF.

This clone was picked up many times. The rearrangement uses TRBV29-1 and TRBJ2-1; no clear D. Germline CDR1 SQVTM, CDR2 ANQGSEA. The length of the CDR3 is 10 residues. Trimming stripped 3 bases from V and 15 bases from J, with 12 bases between. This CDR3 is CSVDSGLLFF. The CDR3 bases are TGCAGCGTTGACTCCGGTCTATTGTTCTTC.

Judged by abundance, this clone is medium-sized (0.01 to 0.1%). The V call is TRBV6-1, the J call TRBJ1-2, with 8 bases aligning to TRBD1. There are 13 residues in the CDR3. Germline V gene data show CDR1 as MNHNS and CDR2 as SASEGT. With 5 bases clipped from V and 4 bases from J, the junction kept 3 bases outside the gene matches. The CDR3 DNA follows: TGTGCCAGCAGTCAGGGGGCGGGCTATGGCTACACCTTC. Translating it yields CASSQGAGYGYTF.

This clone was observed at least ten times. The chain has TRBV19 and TRBJ2-4, with 7 bases identical to TRBD1. The CDR3 has 13 residues. CDR1 is LNHDA, CDR2 SQIVND, per germline (reference sequence). J was trimmed by 7 bases and V by 5 bases; bases with no gene match: 5. DNA of the CDR3: TGTGCCAGTAGTCCCCCGACAGGGAACATTCAGTACTTC. This codes for CASSPPTGNIQYF. The full variable domain, its missing parts supplied by reference TRBV19 and TRBJ2-4, is DGGITQSPKYLFRKEGQNVTLSCEQNLNHDAMYWYRQDPGQGLRLIYYSQIVNDFQKGDIAEGYSVSREKKESFPLTVTSAQKNPTAFYLCASSPPTGNIQYFGAGTRLSVL.

This clone has a count of ten or more. Possible read error: a much larger clone is one base away. CDR3 residues: CASPCRGGSSTDTQYF. The CDR3 bases are TGTGCCAGCCCCTGTCGGGGGGGTAGCTCAACAGATACGCAGTATTTT. The chain links TRBV6-2 or TRBV6-3 to TRBJ2-3, with TRBD2 matching 8 bases. J was trimmed by 3 bases and V by 8 bases; bases with no gene match: 13. This CDR3 contains 16 residues. Germline CDR1 and CDR2: MNHEY and SVGEGT.

This clone showed up many times. This sequence joins TRBV5-4 and TRBJ1-6, with D tentatively TRBD1 (6 bases). Per germline, CDR1 SGHNT and CDR2 YYREEE (reference sequence). This CDR3 region has 14 residues. V lost 1 base, J lost 8 bases, and 10 bases lay in between. CDR3 DNA: TGTGCCAGCAGCTTGTTGGGGGCGGATTCACCCCTCCACTTT. Translated: CASSLLGADSPLHF.

This clone is termed medium-sized (0.01 to 0.1%). Other DNA sequences in the sample encode the same CDR3. This chain uses TRBV28 with TRBJ2-7; 11 bases agree with TRBD1. This CDR3 has 14 amino acids. After removal of 4 bases from V and 5 bases from J, the junction contained 4 bases not matched to a gene. Germline CDR1 and CDR2: MDHEN and SYDVKM. The CDR3 DNA follows: TGTGCCAGCAGTTCCGGACAGGGGGCCGACGAGCAGTACTTC. Its translation is CASSSGQGADEQYF.

The gene calls are TRBV7-8 and TRBJ2-7; the match to TRBD2 covers 11 bases. The junction had 5 bases not matched to a gene; V was cut back by 2 bases and J by 2 bases. CDR3 length: 16 residues. Germline CDR1 and CDR2: SGHVS and FQNEAQ. The DNA for the CDR3 is TGTGCCAGCAGCTTATCGGCTAGCGGGGGGACCTACGAGCAGTACTTC. Residues: CASSLSASGGTYEQYF.

At least ten counts were recorded for this clone. V and J are TRBV14 and TRBJ2-7; 7 positions match TRBD1. Looked up from germline, CDR1 is SGHDN and CDR2 is FVKESK. V trimming: 3 bases; J trimming: 5 bases; junction bases outside the gene matches: 7. The CDR3 has 14 residues. Here the CDR3 DNA reads TGTGCCAGCAGCCATAACAGGGGAAGGGACGAGCAGTACTTC. This encodes CASSHNRGRDEQYF.

Ten or more counts support this clone. V gene TRBV7-9 combines with J gene TRBJ2-7; D unclear. Deletions cut 3 bases from V and 4 bases from J, with 13 bases between. The length of the CDR3 is 14 residues. Germline V lookup: CDR1 SEHNR, CDR2 FQNEAQ (reference sequence). CDR3 DNA: TGTGCCAGCAGCTTCGTCGGTGGGCAATACGAGCAGTACTTC. Encoded protein: CASSFVGGQYEQYF.

This clone was seen repeatedly, ten times or more. The rearrangement joins TRBV27 to TRBJ1-1, with D unclear. Between the trimmed V and J ends, which lost 6 bases and 8 bases, there was a span of 16 bases. Germline assignment: CDR1 MNHEY and CDR2 SMNVEV (reference sequence). The CDR3 has 13 amino acids. CDR3 DNA: TGTGCCAGCAGCACCTTTCGGGCGCGGGAAGCTTTCTTT. Protein: CASSTFRAREAFF.